A single sample gave rise to the 10 T cell receptor beta chains below, sequenced in a study of Ad26.COV2.S vaccination and SARS-CoV-2 variants. Documented treatment: over 15 received Ad26.COV2.S at low or high dose, single or two shots; 5 received placebo; per-sample allocation not given. Sampling happened 63 days after the first vaccine or placebo injection. Sequencing used immunoSEQ multiplex PCR; TCRdb keeps in-frame clones, though not all of them. The data show some 640,000 clones, 80% to 90% seen once. The sample was peripheral blood, taken in a trial of Ad26.COV2.S vaccine versus placebo. The receptor source for this set is a person aged 18 to 65 who received the Ad26.COV2.S COVID-19 vaccine or a placebo.

V usage is TRBV15 and J usage is TRBJ2-1, with 8 positions matching TRBD2. This CDR3 has 15 residues. Germline trimming cut 8 bases from V and 4 bases from J; bases unmatched to any gene: 10. Germline CDR1 reads LNHNV; CDR2 reads YYDKDF (reference sequence). This CDR3 is CATYNGAGVYNEQFF. CDR3 DNA sequence: TGTGCCACCTATAACGGAGCGGGAGTTTACAATGAGCAGTTCTTC.

This clone appeared a few times. This rearrangement joins TRBV7-2 to TRBJ1-1; TRBD1 might be the D (5 bases). Trimming took 0 bases from V and 3 from J, leaving 11 bases between them. Germline lookup yields CDR1 SGHTA and CDR2 FQGNSA. CDR3 length: 15 amino acids. The DNA of the CDR3 is TGTGCCAGCAGCTTAGCCAGGTTGGGGGACACTGAAGCTTTCTTT. Residues: CASSLARLGDTEAFF.

The gene calls are TRBV27 and TRBJ1-4; D might be TRBD1 (6 bases). CDR1 and CDR2 from the germline V gene are MNHEY and SMNVEV (reference sequence). V lost 2 bases, J lost 7 bases, and 11 bases lay in between. The CDR3 totals 14 residues. The CDR3 here is CASSLVGGGEKLFF. DNA of the CDR3: TGTGCCAGCAGTTTAGTAGGGGGTGGTGAAAAACTGTTTTTT.

The rearrangement uses TRBV4-2 and TRBJ2-1; D not resolved. CDR1 is LGHNA, CDR2 YNFKEQ, per germline. V shed 2 bases and J shed 8 bases, with 19 bases lying between them. The CDR3 loop spans 16 amino acids. CDR3 bases: TGTGCCAGCAGCCAACAAGCGAGCCACCCGAGGTATGAGCAGTTCTTC. This encodes CASSQQASHPRYEQFF.

The chain links TRBV2 to TRBJ2-7; TRBD1 matches 10 bases. This CDR3 region has 15 residues. Per the germline V gene, CDR1 is SNHLY and CDR2 is FYNNEI. V trimming: 6 bases; J trimming: 4 bases; junction bases outside the gene matches: 9. The CDR3 loop reads CASRKDRGTHYEQYF. The CDR3 coding sequence is TGTGCCAGCAGGAAGGACAGGGGGACCCATTACGAGCAGTACTTC.

The chain employs TRBV24-1 and TRBJ2-2; weak D call: TRBD2 (7 bases). With 5 bases removed from V and 0 bases from J, the gap between germline ends came to 12 bases. Looked up from germline, CDR1 is KGHDR and CDR2 is SFDVKD. This CDR3 comprises 16 residues. CDR3 in amino acids: CATSVGGGANTGELFF. Here the CDR3 DNA reads TGTGCCACCAGTGTAGGGGGGGGCGCGAACACCGGGGAGCTGTTTTTT.

The chain has TRBV5-1 and TRBJ2-3; a possible D gene is TRBD2 (6 bases). V was clipped by 0 bases and J by 6 bases, with 17 bases between them. The CDR3 consists of 16 residues. CDR1 is SGHRS, CDR2 YFSETQ, per germline. CDR3 region: CASSLGDGGGADTQYF. CDR3 bases: TGCGCCAGCAGCTTGGGGGATGGGGGAGGTGCGGATACGCAGTATTTT. The entire variable domain, with the rest obtained from reference TRBV5-1 and TRBJ2-3, is as follows: KAGVTQTPRYLIKTRGQQVTLSCSPISGHRSVSWYQQTPGQGLQFLFEYFSETQRNKGNFPGRFSGRQFSNSRSEMNVSTLELGDSALYLCASSLGDGGGADTQYFGPGTRLTVL.

The V and J genes are TRBV5-4 and TRBJ1-5; no reliable D call. The CDR3 sequence is 13 residues long. Germline CDR1 is SGHNT and CDR2 is YYREEE (reference sequence). V shed 4 bases and J shed 3 bases, with 8 bases lying between them. CDR3 residues: CASSPVYNQPQHF. CDR3 in DNA: TGTGCCAGCAGCCCCGTATACAATCAGCCCCAGCATTTT.

The chain uses TRBV19 and TRBJ1-4, with TRBD1 matching over 10 bases. The CDR3 has 14 amino acids. The germline V gene has CDR1 LNHDA and CDR2 SQIVND (reference sequence). The J segment lost 5 bases and the V segment lost 5 bases, leaving 2 bases of the junction unmatched. CDR3 amino acids: CASSLDRGNEKLFF. CDR3 sequence (DNA): TGTGCCAGTAGTCTGGACAGGGGGAATGAAAAACTGTTTTTT.

The chain employs TRBV29-1 and TRBJ2-7; a weak D match, TRBD1 (5 bases). The germline gives CDR1 SQVTM, CDR2 ANQGSEA. The V gene lost 3 bases and the J gene lost 1 base, with 7 bases spanning the gap. The CDR3 has 12 residues. In DNA, the CDR3 is TGCAGCGTTGACACAGGTTCCTACGAGCAGTACTTC. Protein sequence: CSVDTGSYEQYF.